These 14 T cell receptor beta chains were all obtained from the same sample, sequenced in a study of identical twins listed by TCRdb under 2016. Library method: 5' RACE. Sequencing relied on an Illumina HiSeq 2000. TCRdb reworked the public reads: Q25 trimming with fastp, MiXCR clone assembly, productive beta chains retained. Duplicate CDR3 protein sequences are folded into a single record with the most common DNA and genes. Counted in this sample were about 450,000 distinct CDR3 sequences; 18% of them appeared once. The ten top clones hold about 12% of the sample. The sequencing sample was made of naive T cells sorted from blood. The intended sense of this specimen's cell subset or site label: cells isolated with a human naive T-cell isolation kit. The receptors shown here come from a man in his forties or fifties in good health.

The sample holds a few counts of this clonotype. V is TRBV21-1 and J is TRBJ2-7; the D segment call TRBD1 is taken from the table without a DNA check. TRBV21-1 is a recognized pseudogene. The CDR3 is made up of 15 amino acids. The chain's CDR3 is CASGPTDGMGDEQYF. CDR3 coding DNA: TGTGCCAGCGGTCCCACGGACGGCATGGGCGACGAGCAGTACTTC.

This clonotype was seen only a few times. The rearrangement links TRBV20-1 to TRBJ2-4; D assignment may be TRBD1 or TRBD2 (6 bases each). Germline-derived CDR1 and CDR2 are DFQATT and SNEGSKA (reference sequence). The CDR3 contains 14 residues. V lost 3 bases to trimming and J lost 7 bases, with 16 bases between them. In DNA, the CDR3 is TGCAGTGCTAGCTCCGGGGGCAGTCGCAACATTCAGTACTTC. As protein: CSASSGGSRNIQYF.

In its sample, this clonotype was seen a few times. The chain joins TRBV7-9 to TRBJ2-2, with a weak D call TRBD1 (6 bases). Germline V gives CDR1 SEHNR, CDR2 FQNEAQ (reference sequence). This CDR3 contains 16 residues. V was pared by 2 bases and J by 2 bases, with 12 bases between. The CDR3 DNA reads TGTGCCAGCAGCTTAATAGGGGGTATAAACACCGGGGAGCTGTTTTTT. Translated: CASSLIGGINTGELFF.

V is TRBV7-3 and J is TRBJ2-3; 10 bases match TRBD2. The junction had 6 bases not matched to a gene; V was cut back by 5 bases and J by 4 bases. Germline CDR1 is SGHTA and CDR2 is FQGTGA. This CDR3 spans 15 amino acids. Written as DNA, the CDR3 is TGTGCCAGCAGCCCAGCGGGAGGGCTCGCAGATACGCAGTATTTT. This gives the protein CASSPAGGLADTQYF.

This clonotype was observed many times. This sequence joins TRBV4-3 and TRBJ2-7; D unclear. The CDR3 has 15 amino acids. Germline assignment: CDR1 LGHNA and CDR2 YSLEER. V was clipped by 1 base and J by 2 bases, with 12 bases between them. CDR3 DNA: TGCGCCAGCAGCCAAGCTGCGGACGGAGCCTACGAGCAGTACTTC. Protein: CASSQAADGAYEQYF.

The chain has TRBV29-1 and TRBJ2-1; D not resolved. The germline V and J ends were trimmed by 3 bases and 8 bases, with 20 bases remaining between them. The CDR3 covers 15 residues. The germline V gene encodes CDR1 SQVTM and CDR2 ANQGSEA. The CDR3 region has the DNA TGCAGCGTTGATGGTCTATGGCCAGTTATAGATGAGCAGTTCTTC. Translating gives CSVDGLWPVIDEQFF.

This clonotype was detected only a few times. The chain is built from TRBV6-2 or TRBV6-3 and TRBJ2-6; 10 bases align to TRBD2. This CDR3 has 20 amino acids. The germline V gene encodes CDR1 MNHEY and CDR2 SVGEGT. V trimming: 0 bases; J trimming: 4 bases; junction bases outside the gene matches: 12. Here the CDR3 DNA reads TGTGCCAGCAGTTACTCGTTAGGACTAGCGGCGCCCCGGGGGGCCAACGTCCTGACTTTC. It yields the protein CASSYSLGLAAPRGANVLTF.

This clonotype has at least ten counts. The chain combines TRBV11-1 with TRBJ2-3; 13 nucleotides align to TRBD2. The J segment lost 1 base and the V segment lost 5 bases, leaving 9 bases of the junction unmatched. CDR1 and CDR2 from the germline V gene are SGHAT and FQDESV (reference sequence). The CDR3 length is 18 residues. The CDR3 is CASSTGLAGPPGTDTQYF. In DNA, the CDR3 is TGTGCCAGCAGCACGGGACTAGCGGGACCTCCCGGCACAGATACGCAGTATTTT.

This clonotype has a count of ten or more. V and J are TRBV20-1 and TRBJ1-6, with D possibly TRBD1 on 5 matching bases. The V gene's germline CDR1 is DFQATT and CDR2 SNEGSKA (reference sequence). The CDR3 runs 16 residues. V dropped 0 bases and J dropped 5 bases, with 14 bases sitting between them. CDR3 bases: TGCAGTGCTAGAGATCTCGCCGGGGGACATAATTCACCCCTCCACTTT. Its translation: CSARDLAGGHNSPLHF.

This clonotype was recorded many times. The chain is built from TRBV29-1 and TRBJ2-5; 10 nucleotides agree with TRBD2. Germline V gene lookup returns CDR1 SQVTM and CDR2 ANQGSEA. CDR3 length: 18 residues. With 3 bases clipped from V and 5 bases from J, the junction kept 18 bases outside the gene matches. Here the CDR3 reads CSVDSYKREGQADETQYF. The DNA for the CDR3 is TGCAGCGTTGACTCATATAAGCGGGAGGGCCAAGCCGACGAGACCCAGTACTTC.

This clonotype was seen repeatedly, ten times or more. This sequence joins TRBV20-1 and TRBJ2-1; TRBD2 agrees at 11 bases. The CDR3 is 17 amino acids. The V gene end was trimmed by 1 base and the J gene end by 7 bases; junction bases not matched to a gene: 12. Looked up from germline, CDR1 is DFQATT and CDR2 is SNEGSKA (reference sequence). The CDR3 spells CSARGPLLAGVGNEQFF. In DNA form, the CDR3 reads TGCAGTGCTAGAGGTCCCTTACTAGCGGGAGTAGGGAATGAGCAGTTCTTC.

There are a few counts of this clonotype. The CDR3 sequence: CASSLGAVSINQPQHF. Written as DNA, the CDR3 is TGTGCCAGCAGCTTAGGTGCCGTCAGTATCAATCAGCCCCAGCATTTT. The chain is built from TRBV7-2 and TRBJ1-5, with D unclear. This CDR3 contains 16 residues. From germline, CDR1 is SGHTA and CDR2 FQGNSA. Trimming shortened V by 1 base and J by 3 bases, and 13 bases separated the two germline ends.

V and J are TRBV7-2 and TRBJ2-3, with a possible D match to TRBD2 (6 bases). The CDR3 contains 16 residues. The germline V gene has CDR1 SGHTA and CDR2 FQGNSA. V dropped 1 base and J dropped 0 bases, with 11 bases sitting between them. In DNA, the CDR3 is TGTGCCAGCAGCTTAGGGAGGCGGGATAGCACAGATACGCAGTATTTT. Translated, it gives CASSLGRRDSTDTQYF.

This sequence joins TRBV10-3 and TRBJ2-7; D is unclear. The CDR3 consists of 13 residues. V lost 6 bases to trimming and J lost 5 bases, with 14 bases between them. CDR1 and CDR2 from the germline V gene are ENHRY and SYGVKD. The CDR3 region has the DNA TGTGCCATCAGGCCAGTGCAGGCCCACGAGCAGTACTTC. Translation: CAIRPVQAHEQYF.